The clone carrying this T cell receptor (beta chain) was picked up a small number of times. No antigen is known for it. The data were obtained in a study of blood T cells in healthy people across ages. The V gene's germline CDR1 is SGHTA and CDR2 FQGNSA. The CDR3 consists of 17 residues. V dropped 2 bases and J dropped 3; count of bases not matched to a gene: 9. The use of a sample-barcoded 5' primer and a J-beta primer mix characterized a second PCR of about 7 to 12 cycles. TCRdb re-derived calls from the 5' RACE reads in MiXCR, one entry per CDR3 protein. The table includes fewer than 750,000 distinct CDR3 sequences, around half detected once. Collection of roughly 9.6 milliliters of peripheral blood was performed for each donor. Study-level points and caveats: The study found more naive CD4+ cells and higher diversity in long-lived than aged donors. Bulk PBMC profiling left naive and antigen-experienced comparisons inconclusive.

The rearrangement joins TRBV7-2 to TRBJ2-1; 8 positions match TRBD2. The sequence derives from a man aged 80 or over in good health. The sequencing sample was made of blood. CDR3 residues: CASSLRAAGAGYNEQFF. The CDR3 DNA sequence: TGTGCCAGCAGCTTACGGGCAGCGGGAGCGGGCTACAATGAGCAGTTCTTC.